This T cell receptor (beta chain) was sequenced in a study of technical replicates of blood from a few donors. Data came from immunoSEQ multiplex PCR; TCRdb stores just in-frame clones and leaves some out. This table holds 84,000 or so clones, roughly 93% found once. V gave up 1 base and J gave up 8 bases, with 11 bases separating them. Germline CDR1 MGHRA, CDR2 YSYEKL. The CDR3 totals 13 residues. The sample consisted of T cells isolated from PBMCs. This receptor was obtained from a human donor in good health. This sequence joins TRBV4-1 and TRBJ1-2; D is unclear. The CDR3 sequence: CASSQVGAVGYTF. The CDR3 DNA follows: TGCGCCAGCAGCCAAGTGGGTGCGGTGGGCTACACCTTC.